These 32 T cell receptor beta chains originate from one sample sequenced in a study of Ad26.COV2.S vaccination and SARS-CoV-2 variants. Specified treatment: roughly 19 received Ad26.COV2.S at low or high dose, single or two shots; 5 received placebo; per-sample allocation not given. Day 63 following the first vaccine or placebo injection was when the samples were taken. TCRdb's copy holds only in-frame clones and misses some; the assay was immunoSEQ multiplex PCR. The table has about 680,000 clones, about 89% seen once. Material: peripheral blood, obtained in a trial of Ad26.COV2.S vaccine versus placebo. All receptors come from a person aged 18-65 years who received the Ad26.COV2.S COVID-19 vaccine or a placebo.

V usage is TRBV10-3 and J usage is TRBJ2-5; D is undetermined. Deletions cut 2 bases from V and 1 base from J, with 5 bases between. Germline CDR1 and CDR2: ENHRY and SYGVKD. The CDR3 sequence is 13 residues long. The chain's CDR3 is CAISEDLQETQYF. DNA for the CDR3: TGTGCCATCAGTGAGGACCTCCAAGAGACCCAGTACTTC.

Concerning this clone itself: Other DNA sequences from this sample encode an identical CDR3 as well. J is TRBJ2-3 and V is TRBV24-1, with 7 bases lining up with TRBD2. Germline loops: CDR1 KGHDR, CDR2 SFDVKD. J was trimmed by 2 bases and V by 1 base; bases with no gene match: 5. The CDR3 consists of 16 residues. The chain's CDR3 is CATSDFTSGNTDTQYF. The CDR3 nucleotides read TGTGCCACCAGTGATTTCACGAGCGGGAACACAGATACGCAGTATTTT.

V is TRBV4-2 and J is TRBJ1-4; possible D gene TRBD1, 6 bases. The CDR3 runs 15 residues. With 4 bases removed from V and 8 bases from J, the gap between germline ends came to 17 bases. CDR1 and CDR2 from the germline V gene are LGHNA and YNFKEQ. As DNA, the CDR3 is TGTGCCAGCAGCCCCCATCGGGGGCTGGAGGAAAAACTGTTTTTT. This gives the protein CASSPHRGLEEKLFF.

This rearrangement joins TRBV12-3 or TRBV12-4 to TRBJ2-1; possible D gene TRBD1, 5 bases. V dropped 5 bases and J dropped 8 bases, with 13 bases sitting between them. CDR3 length: 13 residues. Written as DNA, the CDR3 is TGTGCCAGCAGTCATCAGGGTTTGGATGAGCAGTTCTTC. It codes for CASSHQGLDEQFF.

The chain employs TRBV7-6 and TRBJ2-3, with TRBD2 matching 7 bases. Germline trimming cut 7 bases from V and 2 bases from J; bases unmatched to any gene: 12. The CDR3 spans 16 residues. Germline V CDR1 and CDR2: SGHVS, FNYEAQ. The CDR3 bases are TGTGCCAGCACCATCTCGGGGGGACTAACCACAGATACGCAGTATTTT. It encodes CASTISGGLTTDTQYF.

V is TRBV4-3 and J is TRBJ2-3; no clear D gene. Germline V gene data show CDR1 as LGHNA and CDR2 as YSLEER. The CDR3 length is 14 residues. Trimming removed 0 bases at V and 4 bases at J, with 8 bases between. CDR3 DNA sequence: TGCGCCAGCAGCCAAGATTCTTTTCCAGATACGCAGTATTTT. It translates to CASSQDSFPDTQYF.

CDR3 protein: CATSDLNGRGKDEQFF. In DNA, the CDR3 is TGTGCCACCAGTGATTTGAACGGGAGGGGGAAGGATGAGCAGTTCTTC. The chain joins TRBV24-1 to TRBJ2-1, with 8 bases lining up with TRBD2. This CDR3 has 16 amino acids. Trimming at V came to 0 bases and at J to 8 bases, leaving 8 bases not matched to a gene. Germline loops: CDR1 KGHDR, CDR2 SFDVKD.

CDR3 residues: CAISVLAGGNYEQYF. The DNA for the CDR3 is TGTGCCATCAGTGTGCTAGCGGGAGGAAACTACGAGCAGTACTTC. V and J are TRBV10-3 and TRBJ2-7; 11 bases align to TRBD2. Germline trimming cut 4 bases from V and 3 bases from J; bases unmatched to any gene: 5. CDR1 is ENHRY, CDR2 SYGVKD, per germline. There are 15 residues in the CDR3.

In its sample, this clone was seen a few times. V is TRBV4-3 and J is TRBJ2-7; 8 bases map to TRBD2. Germline CDR1 LGHNA, CDR2 YSLEER. The CDR3 is 18 amino acids. The J segment lost 5 bases and the V segment lost 2 bases, leaving 17 bases of the junction unmatched. CDR3 protein: CASSQLHPGTRGEDEQYF. CDR3 nucleotides: TGCGCCAGCAGCCAATTACACCCCGGGACTAGAGGGGAGGACGAGCAGTACTTC.

The chain couples TRBV24-1 to TRBJ2-7, with 7 bases that match TRBD1. The CDR3 totals 15 residues. Per the germline V gene, CDR1 is KGHDR and CDR2 is SFDVKD. V was clipped by 2 bases and J by 0 bases; unmatched bases: 3. The chain's CDR3 is CATSDSGQSSYEQYF. The CDR3 nucleotides read TGTGCCACCAGTGATTCGGGACAGAGCTCCTACGAGCAGTACTTC.

The chain links TRBV7-9 to TRBJ2-1, with 9 nucleotides matching TRBD2. The CDR3 length is 17 residues. With V trimmed by 3 bases and J by 8 bases, 14 bases remained unmatched. Germline V lookup: CDR1 SEHNR, CDR2 FQNEAQ (reference sequence). CDR3 coding DNA: TGTGCCAGCAGCTTGGGTAGTGGGCTAGCGGGAACATATGAGCAGTTCTTC. Translated, it gives CASSLGSGLAGTYEQFF.

The genes are TRBV2 and TRBJ1-1; D gene unclear. CDR3 length equals 14 residues. V lost 2 bases to trimming and J lost 4 bases, with 11 bases between them. CDR1 SNHLY and CDR2 FYNNEI come from the germline V gene. This CDR3 is CASSELSTGTEAFF. For the CDR3, the DNA is TGTGCCAGCAGTGAACTGAGTACTGGCACTGAAGCTTTCTTT.

This chain links TRBV11-2 with TRBJ1-6; D call uncertain. Germline CDR1 SGHAT, CDR2 FQNNGV. V was clipped by 3 bases and J by 6 bases, with 12 bases between them. The CDR3 extends over 15 amino acids. CDR3 residues: CASSLVGGTNSPLHF. CDR3 nucleotide sequence: TGTGCCAGCAGCTTGGTAGGCGGAACTAATTCACCCCTCCACTTT.

The CDR3 coding sequence is TGTGCCAGCAGCTTGGCCGATGGGGCCGTCTATGGCTACACCTTC. Amino acids: CASSLADGAVYGYTF. The chain joins TRBV5-5 to TRBJ1-2, with D perhaps TRBD1 (5 bases). The V end lost 0 bases, the J end lost 4 bases, and 13 bases lay between the germline ends. This CDR3 is built from 15 residues. Germline CDR1 reads SGHKS; CDR2 reads YYEKEE (reference sequence). Full variable domain (outside the CDR3, taken from reference TRBV5-5 and TRBJ1-2): DAGVTQSPTHLIKTRGQQVTLRCSPISGHKSVSWYQQVLGQGPQFIFQYYEKEERGRGNFPDRFSARQFPNYSSELNVNALLLGDSALYLCASSLADGAVYGYTFGSGTRLTVV.

This chain links TRBV29-1 with TRBJ2-5; 9 nucleotides match TRBD2. This CDR3 region has 11 residues. The J segment lost 5 bases and the V segment lost 8 bases, leaving 3 bases of the junction unmatched. Germline CDR1 SQVTM, CDR2 ANQGSEA. The CDR3 DNA is TGCAGCAGCGGGAGGAGGGAGACCCAGTACTTC. It codes for CSSGRRETQYF.

This chain connects TRBV9 to TRBJ2-3; a weak D match, TRBD1 (6 bases). This CDR3 region has 14 residues. From germline, CDR1 is SGDLS and CDR2 YYNGEE. The V end lost 3 bases, the J end lost 5 bases, and 13 bases lay between the germline ends. As DNA, the CDR3 is TGTGCCAGCAGCGGCAACAGGGAGATAGATACGCAGTATTTT. This codes for CASSGNREIDTQYF.

CDR3 in amino acids: CAWNLIRGTGVRGYTF. The CDR3 nucleotides read TGTGCCTGGAACCTAATTAGGGGGACAGGAGTCCGGGGCTACACCTTC. This chain joins TRBV30 and TRBJ1-2; 8 bases fit TRBD1. CDR1 is GTSNPN and CDR2 is SVGIG in the germline V gene (reference sequence). The ends lost 4 bases at V and 8 bases at J; junction bases unmatched: 18. There are 16 residues in the CDR3.

This chain joins TRBV15 and TRBJ2-5; D possibly corresponds to TRBD2 (5 bases). The CDR3 consists of 15 residues. V lost 0 bases and J lost 5, with 13 bases in between. CDR1 and CDR2 from the germline V gene are LNHNV and YYDKDF (reference sequence). CDR3 loop: CATSRDALAWETQYF. The CDR3 nucleotides are TGTGCCACCAGCAGAGATGCGCTAGCTTGGGAGACCCAGTACTTC. Full variable domain (rest looked up from reference TRBV15 and TRBJ2-5): DAMVIQNPRYQVTQFGKPVTLSCSQTLNHNVMYWYQQKSSQAPKLLFHYYDKDFNNEADTPDNFQSRRPNTSFCFLDIRSPGLGDTAMYLCATSRDALAWETQYFGPGTRLLVL.

The chain employs TRBV7-2 and TRBJ2-2; weak D call: TRBD2 (5 bases). Germline assignment: CDR1 SGHTA and CDR2 FQGNSA. Trimming pared 1 base from V and 9 bases from J, leaving 12 bases between. The CDR3 extends over 14 amino acids. Here the CDR3 reads CASSLEASRRELFF. Here the CDR3 DNA reads TGTGCCAGCAGCTTAGAGGCTAGCCGAAGGGAGCTGTTTTTT.

The rearrangement links TRBV7-9 to TRBJ2-1, with TRBD2 matching over 11 bases. V shed 1 base, J shed 4 bases, and the junction held 6 bases outside the gene matches. The CDR3 is made up of 17 amino acids. Germline values: CDR1 SEHNR, CDR2 FQNEAQ (reference sequence). CDR3 in DNA: TGTGCCAGCAGCTTAGAGGTACTAGCGGGAGCATACAATGAGCAGTTCTTC. Its protein is CASSLEVLAGAYNEQFF.

This clone appeared a single time. V gene TRBV6-5 combines with J gene TRBJ1-1; 8 nucleotides agree with TRBD1. Germline CDR1 MNHEY, CDR2 SVGAGI. The CDR3 is 16 amino acids. The V and J ends lost 2 bases and 5 bases, in that order; junction bases with no gene match: 10. CDR3 protein: CASSYTRTGSGTEAFF. The CDR3 coding sequence is TGTGCCAGCAGTTACACCAGGACAGGGAGTGGTACTGAAGCTTTCTTT.

On this clone itself: The identical CDR3 is also encoded by other nucleotide sequences in the sample. V and J are TRBV7-9 and TRBJ2-3, with a weak D call TRBD1 (6 bases). Per germline, CDR1 SEHNR and CDR2 FQNEAQ (reference sequence). V lost 3 bases, J lost 1 base, and 8 bases lay in between. The CDR3 is made up of 14 amino acids. CDR3 nucleotide sequence: TGTGCCAGCAGCTTTGGGGGCGGCACAGATACGCAGTATTTT. This translates into CASSFGGGTDTQYF.

V and J are TRBV24-1 and TRBJ1-1; D remains unclear. Germline V gene sequence: CDR1 KGHDR, CDR2 SFDVKD. CDR3 length: 12 residues. The V end was cut by 2 bases, the J end by 3 bases, with 3 bases between. CDR3 protein: CATSDSDTEAFF. The CDR3 coding sequence is TGTGCCACCAGTGATTCGGACACTGAAGCTTTCTTT.

The genes are TRBV2 and TRBJ2-3; maybe TRBD2 (6 bases). This CDR3 spans 15 amino acids. Germline V lookup: CDR1 SNHLY, CDR2 FYNNEI. Trimming removed 0 bases from V and 1 base from J, with 8 bases in between. Written as DNA, the CDR3 is TGTGCCAGCAGTGAAGCGGCTAGCGGCACAGATACGCAGTATTTT. Protein product: CASSEAASGTDTQYF. Looking up the rest from reference TRBV2 and TRBJ2-3 gives the full variable domain: EPEVTQTPSHQVTQMGQEVILRCVPISNHLYFYWYRQILGQKVEFLVSFYNNEISEKSEIFDDQFSVERPDGSNFTLKIRSTKLEDSAMYFCASSEAASGTDTQYFGPGTRLTVL.

The V and J genes are TRBV5-4 and TRBJ1-1, with D hard to call. This CDR3 comprises 12 residues. Germline lookup yields CDR1 SGHNT and CDR2 YYREEE (reference sequence). V lost 4 bases and J 2 bases, leaving 6 bases between the germline ends. The CDR3 loop reads CASSPGNTEAFF. In nucleotides, the CDR3 is TGTGCCAGCAGCCCCGGAAACACTGAAGCTTTCTTT.

About this clone: The sample contains more than one DNA sequence encoding this CDR3. This sequence joins TRBV6-5 and TRBJ2-7, with TRBD1 identical over 11 bases. CDR3 length: 16 amino acids. J lost 3 bases, V lost 0 bases, and 4 bases had no gene match. Germline V gene lookup returns CDR1 MNHEY and CDR2 SVGAGI. CDR3 nucleotides: TGTGCCAGCAGTTACTCTGGGACAGGGGGAAACTACGAGCAGTACTTC. Residues: CASSYSGTGGNYEQYF.

The rearrangement joins TRBV25-1 to TRBJ1-2; tentative D call: TRBD1 (5 bases). The V gene lost 2 bases and the J gene lost 8 bases, with 6 bases spanning the gap. This CDR3 comprises 11 residues. Germline CDR1 reads MGHDK; CDR2 reads SYGVNS. CDR3 residues: CASSEQGGYTF. The DNA of the CDR3 is TGTGCCAGCAGTGAACAGGGAGGCTACACCTTC.

This clone was seen only a few times. V gene TRBV27 combines with J gene TRBJ2-2, with D uncertain. The CDR3 spans 13 residues. Germline CDR1 MNHEY, CDR2 SMNVEV (reference sequence). V was cut by 6 bases and J by 4 bases, with 9 bases left in between. The CDR3 spells CASSVPFTGELFF. Here the CDR3 DNA reads TGTGCCAGCAGCGTCCCGTTCACCGGGGAGCTGTTTTTT.

The CDR3 DNA reads as TGTGCCAGCAGTTTTTACACTAGCGGGGGTAGCACAGATACGCAGTATTTT. Protein product: CASSFYTSGGSTDTQYF. The chain employs TRBV6-2 or TRBV6-3 and TRBJ2-3; 11 nucleotides agree with TRBD2. Germline V gives CDR1 MNHEY, CDR2 SVGEGT. V lost 4 bases, J lost 0 bases, and 6 bases stayed unmatched. This CDR3 comprises 17 residues.

The J gene is TRBJ2-1, the V gene TRBV7-2; D is perhaps TRBD1 (5 bases). V lost 1 base, J lost 7 bases, and 11 bases lay in between. The V gene's germline CDR1 is SGHTA and CDR2 FQGNSA. This CDR3 contains 14 residues. This CDR3 is CASSLGGAGNEQFF. CDR3 bases: TGTGCCAGCAGCTTAGGTGGGGCCGGGAATGAGCAGTTCTTC.

The chain links TRBV5-1 to TRBJ2-3, with D possibly matching TRBD2 (5 bases). Trimming removed 0 bases from V and 6 bases from J, with 14 bases in between. The germline V gene encodes CDR1 SGHRS and CDR2 YFSETQ. The CDR3 consists of 15 residues. This CDR3 reads CASSLADRRRDTQYF. In DNA form, the CDR3 reads TGCGCCAGCAGCTTGGCGGATCGGAGGAGGGATACGCAGTATTTT.

This chain connects TRBV4-1 to TRBJ2-5; TRBD2 matches at 11 bases. Germline V gene lookup returns CDR1 MGHRA and CDR2 YSYEKL. This CDR3 has 16 amino acids. The trim removed 2 bases at V and 5 bases at J, leaving 7 bases unmatched. The CDR3 DNA reads as TGCGCCAGCAGCCAACCTATAGCGGGGGGGCGGGAGACCCAGTACTTC. Translated: CASSQPIAGGRETQYF.